This T cell receptor beta chain is drawn from a study of T cells expressing NK-cell markers (dated by TCRdb to about 2020). For the study in its entirety: In sorted CD3+CD56+NKG2C+, CD3+CD56+NKG2C- and CD3+CD56-NKG2C+ T-cell subsets from roughly 8 donors, TCR beta-chain repertoires were profiled. The study sequenced eight donors, all healthy volunteers chosen at random: three men and five women. Sequencing of the libraries produced 2 x 150 bp reads on Illumina HiSeq 2000/2500, MiSeq or NextSeq. Of the eight sequenced donors, seven were found to be HCMV-seropositive and one was found to be HCMV-seronegative.

TCRdb names Illumina HiSeq 2000 as the instrument used. The TCR beta cDNA libraries were made using 5'RACE template switching, a step that added both a universal primer site and unique molecular identifiers. cDNA synthesis was primed from the TCR beta constant segment, followed by two successive PCR amplification steps. The original pipeline was this. Reads were demultiplexed and grouped by UMI with MIGEC, and clonotypes were assembled and quantified with MiTCR. To exclude erroneous sequences, only TCR cDNA sequences supported by at least two reads were retained. The tcR package was used for downstream repertoire analysis, and clonotypes were matched between fractions using CDR3 nucleotide sequence together with V segment. VDJmatch was used to annotate antigen specificity against VDJdb, with one amino acid substitution in CDR3 permitted. TCRdb reprocessed the reads; each CDR3 protein sequence makes one entry, and DNA is unavailable. The V and J calls come from TCRdb's annotation, not from the publication. The table for this sample lists some 450,000 distinct CDR3 sequences. The ten largest clones add up to less than 7.5% of the sample.

A word on this clonotype: It has no known antigen specificity.

HCMV serostatus was determined by detecting HCMV-specific IgG in serum with a commercial ELISA kit. Ficoll density gradient centrifugation was used to isolate peripheral blood mononuclear cells from blood. Beyond this particular receptor, the publication reports: Whether the expanded NKG2C-expressing T cell clones were specific for HCMV antigens was left unclear. Those dominant clonotypes were again the most abundant among CD3+CD56-NKG2C+ cells in several donors, at roughly 25-65%. In roughly 6 donors, the dominant CD3+CD56+NKG2C+ clonotypes were found to rank among the top 10 CD8+ clonotypes and to make up roughly 1.0-8% of CD8+ T cells.

CDR1 and CDR2 are drawn from the germline V gene: MNHEY, SVGEGT. The CDR3 goes from the cysteine to the phenylalanine over 14 residues. The nucleotide record is missing. This TCR was sampled from a woman between 18 and 69 years old in good health. Here the chain combines TRBV6-2 or TRBV6-3 and TRBJ2-5; TCRdb indicates TRBD1, and absent DNA this call remains unverified. Sample: blood T cells: a sorted CD56 or NKG2C T cell subset, CD4+ or CD8+ T cells, or bulk PBMC T cells (not recorded which). The CDR3 protein is CASRSSGGKETQYF.